This TCR beta chain stems from a study of blood T cell repertoires in COVID-19. Study-wide background: Sites across the United States, Italy and Spain contributed samples from acute and convalescent COVID-19. In each case, the material was cDNA or gDNA derived from T cells, B-cell-depleted T cells, or PBMCs.

Methods used by the authors: Scientists estimated how many nucleated cells there were by amplifying reference gene primers. Profiled with immunoSEQ multiplex PCR; TCRdb holds only in-frame clones, not every one. The V and J calls and the clone size are those of that table, but D and trimming were determined from the DNA. Among about 240,000 clones listed, 86% were seen once. CDR3 length: 15 amino acids. The V end was cut by 6 bases, the J end by 6 bases, with 18 bases between. Germline V gene sequence: CDR1 SNHLY, CDR2 FYNNEI. The chain links TRBV2 to TRBJ2-1, with a weak D call TRBD1 (6 bases). The specimen was peripheral blood. This clonotype originated in a man in his 60s with acute or convalescent COVID-19. The DNA for the CDR3 is TGTGCCAGCAGCGAAATTAGGACAGCCAGCAATGAGCAGTTCTTC. This sequence encodes CASSEIRTASNEQFF. The full variable domain, its missing parts supplied by reference TRBV2 and TRBJ2-1, is EPEVTQTPSHQVTQMGQEVILRCVPISNHLYFYWYRQILGQKVEFLVSFYNNEISEKSEIFDDQFSVERPDGSNFTLKIRSTKLEDSAMYFCASSEIRTASNEQFFGPGTRLTVL.